The 30 T cell receptor beta chains listed next were all sequenced from one sample in a study of cytomegalovirus exposure and HLA in healthy donors. Sequenced by immunoSEQ multiplex PCR; TCRdb stores in-frame clones only, minus some. The sample holds approximately 270,000 clones; just over 85% are singletons and the top ten take less than 1.2%. Sequencing was carried out using PBMCs. Receptor source: a woman between 18 and 29 years old in good health and CMV-seronegative.

The genes are TRBV7-2 and TRBJ2-2, with 8 bases lining up with TRBD1. V trimming: 6 bases; J trimming: 4 bases; junction bases outside the gene matches: 7. The CDR3 contains 15 residues. The germline gives CDR1 SGHTA, CDR2 FQGNSA. The CDR3 DNA is TGTGCCAGCAGAGGACAGGGAATAGGCACCGGGGAGCTGTTTTTT. As protein: CASRGQGIGTGELFF. The full variable domain, its missing parts supplied by reference TRBV7-2 and TRBJ2-2, is GAGVSQSPSNKVTEKGKDVELRCDPISGHTALYWYRQSLGQGLEFLIYFQGNSAPDKSGLPSDRFSAERTGGSVSTLTIQRTQQEDSAVYLCASRGQGIGTGELFFGEGSRLTVL.

The V call is TRBV5-6, the J call TRBJ1-2; 7 nucleotides align to TRBD1. The length of the CDR3 is 16 residues. Germline trimming cut 4 bases from V and 5 bases from J; bases unmatched to any gene: 14. The V gene's germline CDR1 is SGHDT and CDR2 YYEEEE. CDR3 sequence reads: CASSPRNPGQLYGYTF. CDR3 sequence (DNA): TGTGCCAGCAGCCCCCGAAATCCGGGACAGCTTTATGGCTACACCTTC.

The V call is TRBV18, the J call TRBJ1-6; unclear D gene. This CDR3 spans 15 amino acids. Trimming left V 0 bases short and J 8 bases short, with 11 bases between. Germline V gives CDR1 KGHSH, CDR2 LQKENI. The chain's CDR3 is CASSPPGGGYSPLHF. In DNA form, the CDR3 reads TGTGCCAGCTCACCACCAGGCGGCGGCTATTCACCCCTCCACTTT.

V and J are TRBV10-3 and TRBJ1-1; possibly TRBD1 for D (6 bases). Per germline, CDR1 ENHRY and CDR2 SYGVKD. CDR3 length: 14 residues. Trimming pared 3 bases from V and 4 bases from J, leaving 12 bases between. The CDR3 coding sequence is TGTGCCATCAGTGACGGACAGAGGGGCACTGAAGCTTTCTTT. This translates into CAISDGQRGTEAFF.

The chain uses TRBV6-1 and TRBJ2-2; 7 bases are shared with TRBD1. In germline, CDR1 is MNHNS, CDR2 SASEGT. The CDR3 consists of 14 residues. After removal of 6 bases from V and 3 bases from J, the junction contained 4 bases not matched to a gene. The CDR3 DNA reads TGTGCCAGCAGCACGGGACAGCACACCGGGGAGCTGTTTTTT. It translates to CASSTGQHTGELFF.

This clone was detected once. This rearrangement joins TRBV7-8 to TRBJ2-4, with a weak D call TRBD2 (5 bases). The CDR3 sequence is 14 residues long. The V gene's germline CDR1 is SGHVS and CDR2 FQNEAQ. Trimming left V 5 bases short and J 0 bases short, with 8 bases between. The DNA for the CDR3 is TGTGCCAGCAGCCCCGGACTAGCCAAAAACATTCAGTACTTC. This codes for CASSPGLAKNIQYF. Combining the CDR3 with reference TRBV7-8 and TRBJ2-4 gives the whole variable domain GAGVSQSPRYKVAKRGQDVALRCDPISGHVSLFWYQQALGQGPEFLTYFQNEAQLDKSGLPSDRFFAERPEGSVSTLKIQRTQQEDSAVYLCASSPGLAKNIQYFGAGTRLSVL.

This chain connects TRBV5-6 to TRBJ1-4; possible D gene TRBD1, 6 bases. The CDR3 consists of 17 residues. Trimming removed 0 bases at V and 5 bases at J, with 17 bases between. In germline, CDR1 is SGHDT, CDR2 YYEEEE. The CDR3 reads CASSLESLRQVNEKLFF. CDR3 sequence (DNA): TGTGCCAGCAGCTTGGAAAGTTTGAGACAGGTCAATGAAAAACTGTTTTTT.

The chain has TRBV2 and TRBJ1-1, with a possible D match to TRBD1 (5 bases). Germline CDR1 reads SNHLY; CDR2 reads FYNNEI. Trimming cost V 1 base and J 3 bases, with 9 bases left between them. The CDR3 length is 14 residues. CDR3: CASSEGQTHTEAFF. CDR3 bases: TGTGCCAGCAGTGAAGGACAGACCCACACTGAAGCTTTCTTT.

The V gene is TRBV6-4, the J gene TRBJ2-1; D might be TRBD2 (6 bases). The CDR3 covers 17 residues. In germline, CDR1 is MRHNA, CDR2 SNTAGT. V lost 3 bases to trimming and J lost 2 bases, with 17 bases between them. The CDR3 DNA reads as TGTGCCAGCAGTGAGTACCTAGGGACTCCCCCCTACAATGAGCAGTTCTTC. Residues: CASSEYLGTPPYNEQFF.

The chain recombines TRBV2 with TRBJ2-7; D is undetermined. The V gene lost 8 bases and the J gene lost 2 bases, with 7 bases spanning the gap. The CDR3 loop spans 11 amino acids. The germline gives CDR1 SNHLY, CDR2 FYNNEI. The chain's CDR3 is CASRVTYEQYF. CDR3 bases: TGTGCCAGCCGGGTGACCTACGAGCAGTACTTC.

The chain combines TRBV4-3 with TRBJ1-1, with D perhaps matching TRBD1 (5 bases). This CDR3 contains 15 residues. Between the trimmed V and J ends, which lost 0 bases and 5 bases, there was a span of 13 bases. Germline V gives CDR1 LGHNA, CDR2 YSLEER. Here the CDR3 reads CASSQEAGGGTEAFF. CDR3 DNA sequence: TGCGCCAGCAGCCAAGAGGCCGGGGGAGGTACTGAAGCTTTCTTT.

The chain uses TRBV30 and TRBJ2-5, with TRBD1 matching over 8 bases. CDR1 is GTSNPN and CDR2 is SVGIG in the germline V gene (reference sequence). The CDR3 covers 15 residues. The junction had 8 bases not matched to a gene; V was cut back by 3 bases and J by 2 bases. Written as DNA, the CDR3 is TGTGCCTGGAGCGGACCGGGACAGGCGCAAGAGACCCAGTACTTC. Its translation: CAWSGPGQAQETQYF.

This clone appeared a single time. V gene TRBV2 combines with J gene TRBJ2-7, with 9 positions matching TRBD1. CDR1 and CDR2 (germline): SNHLY, FYNNEI. The CDR3 covers 13 residues. Trimming at V came to 8 bases and at J to 3 bases, leaving 5 bases not matched to a gene. This CDR3 reads CASRGTGIYEQYF. Here the CDR3 DNA reads TGTGCCAGCCGGGGGACAGGGATCTACGAGCAGTACTTC.

The rearrangement joins TRBV11-2 to TRBJ1-2; 8 bases are shared with TRBD1. The germline CDR1 and CDR2 sequences are SGHAT and FQNNGV. J lost 6 bases, V lost 5 bases, and 5 bases had no gene match. This CDR3 region has 13 residues. The CDR3 DNA follows: TGTGCCAGCAGCCTCGGACAGGGTAATGGCTACACCTTC. Translation: CASSLGQGNGYTF.

The chain couples TRBV9 to TRBJ2-1; tentative D call: TRBD1 (6 bases). V lost 4 bases and J lost 8, with 16 bases in between. There are 14 residues in the CDR3. Germline loops: CDR1 SGDLS, CDR2 YYNGEE. Here the CDR3 DNA reads TGTGCCAGCAGCCCCCATGACAGGCTGCATGAGCAGTTCTTC. This gives the protein CASSPHDRLHEQFF.

J is TRBJ2-7 and V is TRBV6-5, with a weak D call TRBD1 (5 bases). The germline V and J ends were trimmed by 6 bases and 6 bases, with 12 bases remaining between them. Germline V gives CDR1 MNHEY, CDR2 SVGAGI. The CDR3 is made up of 12 amino acids. For the CDR3, the DNA is TGTGCCAGCAGGGGGCAGGGCTTCGAGCAGTACTTC. Translating it yields CASRGQGFEQYF.

The rearrangement joins TRBV4-2 to TRBJ1-5, with TRBD1 matching 10 bases. With V trimmed by 3 bases and J by 3 bases, 5 bases remained unmatched. CDR3 size: 16 residues. Germline loops: CDR1 LGHNA, CDR2 YNFKEQ. In DNA, the CDR3 is TGTGCCAGCAGCCAGGGACAGGGGATGAACAATCAGCCCCAGCATTTT. Its protein product is CASSQGQGMNNQPQHF.

The chain joins TRBV7-9 to TRBJ2-1; D call uncertain. CDR1 SEHNR and CDR2 FQNEAQ come from the germline V gene (reference sequence). This CDR3 contains 14 residues. Trimming took off 0 bases at V and 8 bases at J, with 11 bases between the two ends. The CDR3 DNA follows: TGTGCCAGCAGCTTAGCGAGACTCGAGCATGAGCAGTTCTTC. Translated: CASSLARLEHEQFF.

In nucleotides, the CDR3 is TGTGCCAGTAGCGTACAGGGAACCCTCAAAGGAGAGCAGTACTTC. This encodes CASSVQGTLKGEQYF. This chain joins TRBV19 and TRBJ2-7; the D gene is possibly TRBD1 (6 bases). Trimming removed 6 bases at V and 7 bases at J, with 22 bases between. The CDR3 extends over 15 amino acids. CDR1 and CDR2 from the germline V gene are LNHDA and SQIVND (reference sequence).

The J gene is TRBJ2-7, the V gene TRBV10-1; 11 nucleotides line up with TRBD2. V gave up 1 base and J gave up 4 bases; unmatched junction bases: 3. The CDR3 runs to 15 residues. CDR1 is WNHNN and CDR2 is SYGVQD in the germline V gene (reference sequence). The DNA of the CDR3 is TGCGCCAGCAGTGAGTTTGCTAGCGGGGGGTACGAGCAGTACTTC. It yields the protein CASSEFASGGYEQYF.

V gene TRBV7-6 combines with J gene TRBJ2-5; D possibly corresponds to TRBD1 (6 bases). The CDR3 is 15 amino acids. V lost 4 bases and J lost 5, with 17 bases in between. From germline, CDR1 is SGHVS and CDR2 FNYEAQ. This CDR3 reads CASSYKTQGLETQYF. The DNA for the CDR3 is TGTGCCAGCAGCTATAAGACCCAGGGGTTGGAGACCCAGTACTTC.

The chain has TRBV7-2 and TRBJ2-7; 7 bases map to TRBD2. Germline CDR1 reads SGHTA; CDR2 reads FQGNSA. Trimming removed 0 bases from V and 5 bases from J; junction bases left unmatched: 4. The CDR3 contains 14 residues. CDR3 loop: CASSLAGRGNEQYF. As DNA, the CDR3 is TGTGCCAGCAGCTTAGCAGGGAGGGGCAACGAGCAGTACTTC.

The chain carries TRBV6-5 and TRBJ1-3, with D maybe TRBD1 (6 bases). The length of the CDR3 is 15 residues. The ends were cut back, 5 bases at V and 3 bases at J, with 14 bases in the middle. Germline V lookup: CDR1 MNHEY, CDR2 SVGAGI. The DNA for the CDR3 is TGTGCCAGCAGTCCTACAGGGAGCGATGGAAACACCATATATTTT. It yields the protein CASSPTGSDGNTIYF.

The V and J genes are TRBV6-6 and TRBJ1-6, with 7 bases identical to TRBD1. CDR1 MNHNY and CDR2 SVGAGI come from the germline V gene (reference sequence). The ends lost 6 bases at V and 6 bases at J; junction bases unmatched: 2. CDR3 length equals 13 residues. This CDR3 is CASRGQINSPLHF. The CDR3 DNA reads TGTGCCAGCAGGGGACAGATTAATTCACCCCTCCACTTT.

The chain is built from TRBV14 and TRBJ1-2; maybe TRBD1 (5 bases). Trimming removed 4 bases from V and 6 bases from J, with 18 bases in between. Looked up from germline, CDR1 is SGHDN and CDR2 is FVKESK. The CDR3 covers 15 residues. The CDR3 is CASSRRGPGGNGYTF. For the CDR3, the DNA is TGTGCCAGCAGCCGGAGGGGACCCGGGGGAAATGGCTACACCTTC. Using reference TRBV14 and TRBJ1-2 for the parts outside the CDR3, the full variable domain is EAGVTQFPSHSVIEKGQTVTLRCDPISGHDNLYWYRRVMGKEIKFLLHFVKESKQDESGMPNNRFLAERTGGTYSTLKVQPAELEDSGVYFCASSRRGPGGNGYTFGSGTRLTVV.

The chain employs TRBV2 and TRBJ1-5; D is undetermined. Trimming pared 6 bases from V and 4 bases from J, leaving 19 bases between. The CDR3 runs to 16 residues. The germline V gene encodes CDR1 SNHLY and CDR2 FYNNEI. The DNA for the CDR3 is TGTGCCAGCAGCCTAGACCGACAATCGGGGAATCAGCCCCAGCATTTT. Its translation: CASSLDRQSGNQPQHF.

The rearrangement uses TRBV21-1 and TRBJ2-5; the D call in the table, TRBD2, was not verified against the DNA. TRBV21-1 has pseudogene status. This CDR3 spans 11 amino acids. CDR3 protein: CASSNEETQYF. The CDR3 DNA reads as TGTGCCAGCAGCAACGAAGAGACCCAGTACTTC.

V gene TRBV5-8 combines with J gene TRBJ2-7, with D perhaps TRBD1 (6 bases). Germline V gene data show CDR1 as SGHTS and CDR2 as YDEGEE. V lost 3 bases to trimming and J lost 3 bases, with 7 bases between them. This CDR3 spans 12 amino acids. As DNA, the CDR3 is TGTGCCAGCAGCTGGGACATCTACGAGCAGTACTTC. It specifies CASSWDIYEQYF.

This rearrangement joins TRBV5-1 to TRBJ2-7; the match to TRBD1 covers 7 bases. Trimming removed 4 bases from V and 2 bases from J; junction bases left unmatched: 9. The germline V gene encodes CDR1 SGHRS and CDR2 YFSETQ. This CDR3 region has 15 residues. For the CDR3, the DNA is TGCGCCAGCAGCCTGCGGACAGGTCCTACCTACGAGCAGTACTTC. Its protein product is CASSLRTGPTYEQYF.

The chain combines TRBV27 with TRBJ1-1, with 7 positions matching TRBD1. The CDR3 extends over 15 amino acids. V lost 3 bases to trimming and J lost 4 bases; unmatched junction nucleotides: 8. The V gene's germline CDR1 is MNHEY and CDR2 SMNVEV (reference sequence). This CDR3 reads CASSFDNRGPTEAFF. Written as DNA, the CDR3 is TGTGCCAGCAGTTTCGACAACAGGGGACCCACTGAAGCTTTCTTT.